A single sample is the source of the 10 T cell receptor beta chains below, sequenced in a study of blood T cell repertoires in COVID-19 (TCRdb year 2020). Libraries came from the immunoSEQ multiplex PCR assay. TCRdb provides this immuneACCESS table in a form limited to in-frame rearrangements. Some clones are lacking; in checked studies, under half of them reflect an unresolved V gene, and why the rest are absent is not known. The sample yields approximately 240,000 clones; 85% to 95% were counted once. About 0.79% of the sample is taken by the ten largest. The sample was peripheral blood. The receptors originated from a man aged 25 to 40 with COVID-19, enrolled during active disease.

The gene calls are TRBV19 and TRBJ1-1; unclear D gene. Germline-derived CDR1 and CDR2 are LNHDA and SQIVND (reference sequence). Trimming took 8 bases from V and 7 from J, leaving 8 bases between them. The CDR3 contains 10 residues. The CDR3 coding sequence is TGTGCCAGTGGTGCACTTGAAGCTTTCTTT. Translation gives CASGALEAFF.

The V call is TRBV4-2, the J call TRBJ2-3, with a possible D match to TRBD2 (5 bases). This CDR3 has 16 amino acids. Trimming pared 4 bases from V and 2 bases from J, leaving 16 bases between. Germline V gene data show CDR1 as LGHNA and CDR2 as YNFKEQ. DNA of the CDR3: TGTGCCAGCAGCCCGGGGTCCGCCCCAATCACAGATACGCAGTATTTT. Its translation is CASSPGSAPITDTQYF.

This chain links TRBV19 with TRBJ1-3; tentative D call: TRBD1 (5 bases). This CDR3 has 16 amino acids. V shed 5 bases and J shed 8 bases, with 22 bases lying between them. Germline V gene lookup returns CDR1 LNHDA and CDR2 SQIVND (reference sequence). Here the CDR3 reads CASSVRQGRVEHTIYF. The CDR3 coding sequence is TGTGCCAGTAGTGTTCGTCAGGGTCGAGTGGAACACACCATATATTTT.

The chain employs TRBV10-3 and TRBJ2-2, with 11 bases fitting TRBD1. There are 15 residues in the CDR3. Germline V gene lookup returns CDR1 ENHRY and CDR2 SYGVKD. V was clipped by 6 bases and J by 5 bases; unmatched bases: 5. The CDR3 DNA follows: TGTGCCATCAGAGCCGGGACAGGGGGTACCGGGGAGCTGTTTTTT. It specifies CAIRAGTGGTGELFF.

V is TRBV7-9 and J is TRBJ2-1; maybe TRBD1 (5 bases). This CDR3 region has 15 residues. The germline V gene has CDR1 SEHNR and CDR2 FQNEAQ (reference sequence). Deletions cut 4 bases from V and 0 bases from J, with 10 bases between. The CDR3 loop reads CASSSTDGSYNEQFF. The DNA of the CDR3 is TGTGCCAGCAGCTCGACAGACGGCTCCTACAATGAGCAGTTCTTC.

The chain joins TRBV11-2 to TRBJ2-3, with D perhaps TRBD2 (5 bases). V was trimmed by 4 bases and J by 1 base, leaving 15 bases between them. The CDR3 consists of 16 residues. From germline, CDR1 is SGHAT and CDR2 FQNNGV. The CDR3 DNA reads TGTGCCAGCAGCTCCCAACCCAGGCGGGGCACAGATACGCAGTATTTT. Translating it yields CASSSQPRRGTDTQYF.

The chain recombines TRBV15 with TRBJ1-4; 8 bases fit TRBD1. Germline V lookup: CDR1 LNHNV, CDR2 YYDKDF (reference sequence). J gave up 8 bases and V 3 bases, and 5 bases lay outside the gene matches. This CDR3 spans 14 amino acids. Written as DNA, the CDR3 is TGTGCCACCAGCAGCCCAGGGGGCTACGAAAAACTGTTTTTT. Protein sequence: CATSSPGGYEKLFF.

In DNA, the CDR3 is TGTGCCAGCAGTTTATTATCTGCAGATAAATACAATGAGCAGTTCTTC. It is translated as CASSLLSADKYNEQFF. The J gene is TRBJ2-1, the V gene TRBV27; D gene ambiguous. The V gene lost 1 base and the J gene lost 4 bases, with 14 bases spanning the gap. CDR1 and CDR2 from the germline V gene are MNHEY and SMNVEV (reference sequence). The CDR3 covers 16 residues.

The chain combines TRBV12-2 with TRBJ1-6. TRBV12-2 is a known pseudogene. This CDR3 has 19 amino acids. CDR3 DNA: TGTGCAAGTCGCTTAGTACGGCAGGGAGGAGGCACCGATAATTCACCCCTCCACTTT. It codes for CASRLVRQGGGTDNSPLHF.

The chain has TRBV5-5 and TRBJ2-3; D is unclear. Per the germline V gene, CDR1 is SGHKS and CDR2 is YYEKEE (reference sequence). The CDR3 runs 14 residues. Trimming took off 0 bases at V and 6 bases at J, with 11 bases between the two ends. The CDR3 loop is CASSLVPAQDTQYF. The CDR3 coding sequence is TGTGCCAGCAGCTTGGTTCCTGCCCAGGATACGCAGTATTTT.